The clone carrying this T cell receptor beta chain turned up a few times. Primers for the PCR totalled 60 Vbeta and 13 Jbeta. Profiled with immunoSEQ multiplex PCR; TCRdb holds only in-frame clones, not every one. Here the sample spans 130,000 or so clones, 87% being singletons. This sample is part of a study of cytomegalovirus exposure and HLA in healthy donors. This CDR3 contains 14 residues. Germline CDR1 and CDR2: SEHNR and FQNEAQ (reference sequence). V was clipped by 4 bases and J by 3 bases, with 12 bases between them. This sequence joins TRBV7-9 and TRBJ1-1, with TRBD1 as a possible D gene (6 bases). The receptor comes from a woman in her twenties or thirties in good health and CMV-seronegative. Material for sequencing was PBMCs. CDR3 region: CASSSTGLDTEAFF. The CDR3 DNA reads as TGTGCCAGCAGCTCCACAGGGTTGGACACTGAAGCTTTCTTT. Full variable domain (missing parts from reference TRBV7-9 and TRBJ1-1): DTGVSQNPRHKITKRGQNVTFRCDPISEHNRLYWYRQTLGQGPEFLTYFQNEAQLEKSRLLSDRFSAERPKGSFSTLEIQRTEQGDSAMYLCASSSTGLDTEAFFGQGTRLTVV.